Below are 18 T cell receptor beta chains sequenced from a single sample in a study of regulatory T cells in long-lasting Graves disease. In building TCR beta libraries, iRepertoire HTBI primers were used together with Arm-PCR of CDR3 regions. TCRdb re-derived calls from the multiplex PCR reads in MiXCR, one entry per CDR3 protein. In the table there are roughly 360,000 distinct CDR3 sequences, approximately 12% of which are singletons. Time point of the sample: newly diagnosed GD, antithyroid drugs for less than 3 months. PBMC-extracted RNA yielded the TCR library. These records were also assigned to another study, of T cells in Graves' hyperthyroidism and ophthalmopathy.

Sequences were derived from peripheral blood mononuclear cells (PBMCs), sampled at new diagnosis, from a patient treated with antithyroid drugs. The receptor source for this set is a young woman with Graves disease.

This clonotype has at least ten counts. This chain connects TRBV11-3 to TRBJ2-1; maybe TRBD2 (6 bases). Germline loops: CDR1 SGHNT, CDR2 YENEEA. The germline V and J ends were trimmed by 1 base and 0 bases, with 10 bases remaining between them. The CDR3 covers 16 residues. CDR3 sequence: CASSLATGSSYNEQFF. DNA for the CDR3: TGTGCCAGCAGCTTAGCAACCGGGAGCTCCTACAATGAGCAGTTCTTC.

The sample holds many counts of this clonotype. The chain has TRBV20-1 and TRBJ2-1; no definite D call. The germline CDR1 and CDR2 sequences are DFQATT and SNEGSKA (reference sequence). The V gene lost 2 bases and the J gene lost 5 bases, with 1 base spanning the gap. CDR3 length: 10 residues. The CDR3 protein is CSARHNEQFF. The CDR3 coding sequence is TGCAGTGCTAGACACAATGAGCAGTTCTTC.

This clonotype showed up many times. The V and J genes are TRBV28 and TRBJ2-7, with 8 bases aligning to TRBD1. Germline assignment: CDR1 MDHEN and CDR2 SYDVKM. After removal of 4 bases from V and 2 bases from J, the junction contained 10 bases not matched to a gene. The CDR3 consists of 16 residues. CDR3 protein: CASSSPTGGEPYEQYF. CDR3 DNA: TGTGCCAGCAGTTCCCCCACAGGGGGTGAACCCTACGAGCAGTACTTC.

This clonotype was recorded many times. CDR3 protein: CASSLRAIPYNEQFF. For the CDR3, the DNA is TGTGCCAGCAGCTTAAGGGCGATACCCTACAATGAGCAGTTCTTC. The chain recombines TRBV7-8 with TRBJ2-1; D not resolved. Trimming removed 2 bases at V and 2 bases at J, with 10 bases between. The germline CDR1 and CDR2 sequences are SGHVS and FQNEAQ. CDR3 length equals 15 residues.

This clonotype has just a few counts. V gene TRBV27 combines with J gene TRBJ1-1; D might be TRBD1 (5 bases). Per the germline V gene, CDR1 is MNHEY and CDR2 is SMNVEV (reference sequence). The CDR3 runs 14 residues. Trimming removed 5 bases from V and 10 bases from J, with 20 bases in between. CDR3: CASSPGTAPDPAFF. The CDR3 DNA sequence: TGTGCCAGCAGTCCTGGGACGGCTCCTGACCCAGCTTTCTTT.

The chain uses TRBV6-1 and TRBJ2-3; 8 bases agree with TRBD2. The CDR3 totals 16 residues. Per germline, CDR1 MNHNS and CDR2 SASEGT. With V trimmed by 6 bases and J by 5 bases, 13 bases remained unmatched. CDR3 DNA: TGTGCCAGCAGCAGATGGATGGGACTAGAGGTAGATACGCAGTATTTT. Translating it yields CASSRWMGLEVDTQYF.

The table lists this clonotype with many counts. The chain combines TRBV20-1 with TRBJ2-7, with 9 bases fitting TRBD2. V dropped 3 bases and J dropped 4; count of bases not matched to a gene: 10. This CDR3 spans 15 amino acids. The germline gives CDR1 DFQATT, CDR2 SNEGSKA (reference sequence). The CDR3 DNA is TGCAGTGCTAGGATCCAGACTAGCGGAGATTACGAGCAGTACTTC. Residues: CSARIQTSGDYEQYF.

This clonotype has ten or more counts. V and J are TRBV7-8 and TRBJ2-1, with 12 bases aligning to TRBD2. Germline CDR1 SGHVS, CDR2 FQNEAQ. This CDR3 has 18 amino acids. Trimming at V came to 3 bases and at J to 2 bases, leaving 8 bases not matched to a gene. The CDR3 DNA reads as TGTGCCAGCAGCTTGAGACTAGCGGGAGAACCTACCTACAATGAGCAGTTCTTC. Translating it yields CASSLRLAGEPTYNEQFF.

The chain joins TRBV29-1 to TRBJ2-3, with 8 bases matching TRBD1. V gave up 6 bases and J gave up 6 bases; unmatched junction bases: 17. This CDR3 has 16 residues. Per the germline V gene, CDR1 is SQVTM and CDR2 is ANQGSEA. CDR3 DNA sequence: TGCAGCGTCGAGGCTCGCAGGGGGCGCCTGTTGGATACGCAGTATTTT. Amino acid sequence: CSVEARRGRLLDTQYF.

This clonotype was seen at least ten times. The CDR3 here is CSAGVQGGNTEAFF. The CDR3 coding sequence is TGCAGTGCCGGGGTCCAGGGAGGTAACACTGAAGCTTTCTTT. J is TRBJ1-1 and V is TRBV20-1; TRBD1 is a possible D gene (5 bases). V dropped 6 bases and J dropped 2 bases, with 16 bases sitting between them. Germline values: CDR1 DFQATT, CDR2 SNEGSKA (reference sequence). This CDR3 comprises 14 residues.

This clonotype was picked up a small number of times. The chain joins TRBV27 to TRBJ2-6; D gene unclear. The germline V gene has CDR1 MNHEY and CDR2 SMNVEV (reference sequence). V lost 6 bases, J lost 1 base, and 7 bases lay in between. CDR3 length: 14 residues. CDR3 loop: CASRGFSGANVLTF. In DNA form, the CDR3 reads TGTGCCAGCAGGGGGTTTTCTGGGGCCAACGTCCTGACTTTC.

This clonotype was observed many times. The genes are TRBV10-3 and TRBJ2-7; the D is unclear. There are 11 residues in the CDR3. Germline lookup yields CDR1 ENHRY and CDR2 SYGVKD. Trimming cost V 2 bases and J 7 bases, with 6 bases left between them. DNA for the CDR3: TGTGCCATCAGTGAGGTAACAGAGCAGTACTTC. It encodes CAISEVTEQYF.

This clonotype occurred a few times. V usage is TRBV4-1 and J usage is TRBJ2-3; D perhaps matches TRBD1 (5 bases). Germline values: CDR1 MGHRA, CDR2 YSYEKL. The CDR3 is 15 amino acids. V shed 6 bases and J shed 0 bases, with 13 bases lying between them. CDR3 loop: CASRGWTMSTDTQYF. The CDR3 region has the DNA TGCGCCAGCAGGGGCTGGACAATGAGCACAGATACGCAGTATTTT.

This clonotype was counted at least ten times. This sequence joins TRBV5-4 and TRBJ2-3; D is ambiguous. Germline CDR1 is SGHNT and CDR2 is YYREEE (reference sequence). The V gene lost 3 bases and the J gene lost 6 bases, with 20 bases spanning the gap. This CDR3 is built from 16 residues. The CDR3 sequence is CASSSFKADEPDTQYF. DNA of the CDR3: TGTGCCAGCAGCTCGTTCAAGGCGGACGAGCCGGATACGCAGTATTTT.

This clonotype has more than one count but fewer than ten. The rearrangement joins TRBV4-3 to TRBJ2-2; 7 bases are a match to TRBD2. The junction had 8 bases not matched to a gene; V was cut back by 0 bases and J by 7 bases. Germline V gene lookup returns CDR1 LGHNA and CDR2 YSLEER. This CDR3 region has 16 residues. CDR3 loop: CASSQDSSGLNGELFF. CDR3 bases: TGCGCCAGCAGCCAAGATTCTAGCGGACTAAACGGGGAGCTGTTTTTT.

This clonotype was found many times. In nucleotides, the CDR3 is TGCAGTGCTTTGGCGACAGGGACCTCGAACACTGAAGCTTTCTTT. It encodes CSALATGTSNTEAFF. The rearrangement uses TRBV20-1 and TRBJ1-1, with 7 bases aligning to TRBD1. Germline CDR1 DFQATT, CDR2 SNEGSKA (reference sequence). CDR3 length: 15 residues. V trimming: 5 bases; J trimming: 1 base; junction bases outside the gene matches: 10.

The chain has TRBV5-8 and TRBJ1-1; a possible D gene is TRBD1 (5 bases). The CDR3 loop spans 15 amino acids. Germline V gene data show CDR1 as SGHTS and CDR2 as YDEGEE. Trimming took off 0 bases at V and 5 bases at J, with 14 bases between the two ends. CDR3 sequence reads: CASSLVPGWMTEAFF. For the CDR3, the DNA is TGTGCCAGCAGCTTGGTTCCAGGGTGGATGACTGAAGCTTTCTTT.

The gene calls are TRBV29-1 and TRBJ2-3; no clear D. Germline V lookup: CDR1 SQVTM, CDR2 ANQGSEA. Deletions cut 6 bases from V and 5 bases from J, with 9 bases between. The CDR3 runs 11 residues. The CDR3 sequence is CSVGSRDTQYF. Written as DNA, the CDR3 is TGCAGCGTAGGCTCCCGAGATACGCAGTATTTT.